This T cell receptor beta chain was captured by sequencing in a study of CD8+CD57+ T cells in acquired aplastic anemia (dated by TCRdb to the late 2010s). Regarding the research as a whole: On average, sorted CD4+ and CD8+ cells yielded around 3.5 ug of extracted DNA, with a range of about 0.19 to 30 ug. CD8+CD57+ expansion was defined as a frequency above the mean frequency observed in healthy subjects. Overall results and qualifications from the work: Roughly 30 CD8+ CDR3 sequences were found to be shared between patients and controls, but these sequences appeared to be highly expressed in patients and within the immunodominant clones of the patients. Patients and healthy controls showed no significant difference in CD8+ Simpson's diversity (P=0.060).

Deletion took 4 bases off V and 2 bases off J, with a span of 9 bases between the germline ends. The CDR3 contains 14 residues, cysteine and phenylalanine counted. Just CDR3 DNA is preserved here, 42 bases in frame from base 1. In the germline V gene, CDR1 corresponds to SNHLY and CDR2 to FYNNEI. The patients picked for sequencing were ones in whom flow cytometry had shown an expansion of CD8+CD57+ cells. All patients had severe acquired aplastic anemia diagnosed by International Study of Aplastic Anemia and Agranulocytosis and Camitta criteria. Patients had received no therapy at the time of blood sampling. TCR repertoires of sorted CD4+ and CD8+ blood T cells from severe aplastic anemia patients and healthy subjects were deep-sequenced in the study. In the USA, patient enrollment took place under clinicaltrials.gov protocols 00001620, 01623167, 00001397, 00071045, 00081523 and 00961064. Ficoll-Paque density gradient centrifugation was used to isolate peripheral blood mononuclear cells. Before DNA extraction, CD4+ and CD8+ T cells were sorted with FACS or magnetic beads.

Profiling of TCR beta VDJ combinations and CDR3 sequences used genomic DNA as the template. An Illumina HiSeq 2000 was used for TCR repertoire sequencing. The published analysis was carried out like this. TRBV/TRBJ rearrangement plots, CDR3 size and DJ length profiles, and Simpson's diversity index were used to evaluate the repertoires. Whichever DNA sequence was most abundant in the deep sequencing data was defined as the immunodominant clone. CDR3 amino acid sequences were checked for sharing between subjects and were compared against published repertoires and the VDJdb database. The public reads were quality trimmed at Q25 with fastp and then assembled into clones with MiXCR by TCRdb, keeping productive beta chains. Duplicate CDR3 protein sequences are folded into a single record with the most common DNA and genes. These V and J calls derive from TCRdb rather than the authors' analysis. The sample data list just over 450,000 distinct CDR3 sequences, and roughly a third of these were observed just once. 0.82% of the sample belongs to the ten largest clones.

This clonotype has a handful of counts. No antigen is known for it. Base-call qualities are not available, and no considerably larger clone is one nucleotide away. Sequenced material: sorted CD4+, CD8+, or CD8+CD57+ T cells (not recorded which) from PBMCs. The rearrangement joined TRBV2 to TRBJ2-1; no D gene is confidently identified. This receptor was obtained from a human donor with aplastic anemia. The DNA is as follows: TGTGCCAGCAGTGGGGAAGGAGCCTACAATGAGCAGTTCTTC. Translated, it reads CASSGEGAYNEQFF.